Given below is one T cell receptor beta chain in context. Its matching antigen is unknown. Just one base apart from a much larger clone, this may be a read error. Other DNA sequences of this sample code for an identical CDR3. This record belongs to a study of shared clonotypes between healthy human individuals. Study-wide points: Generation probabilities of non-shared clonotypes were lower (relative to those shared by all four donors).

Terminally differentiated effector memory CD45RA+ cells were excluded from the naive CD8 cells, which were CD45RO-negative and positively selected for CCR7. Deep-level running was used for the assay. Produced via immunoSEQ multiplex PCR; TCRdb's table is partial and in-frame only. The table has under 2,000,000 clones, around 96% seen once. Trimming pared 5 bases from V and 2 bases from J, leaving 4 bases between. Germline CDR1 MNHNS, CDR2 SASEGT. The CDR3 spans 11 residues. Input material: naive CD8+ T cells sorted from blood. The V and J genes are TRBV6-1 and TRBJ2-7; D is ambiguous. The clonotype was recovered from a man aged 18 to 29 in good health. Written as DNA, the CDR3 is TGTGCCAGCAGTTCCACCTACGAGCAGTACTTC. Its translation is CASSSTYEQYF.